The entry that follows covers one T cell receptor (beta chain) sequence. Its antigen remains unknown. This sample is drawn from a study of post-analysis software for immune sequencing data. Overall study context: Included courses were relapsing-remitting and secondary progressive multiple sclerosis; progressive-relapsing multiple sclerosis was also included.

Unique-molecular-identifier-tagged TCR beta cDNA libraries were used. Between roughly 1 and 10 million T cells gave rise to around 500,000 cDNA molecules. TCRdb independently ran MiXCR on the PCR reads; one entry per CDR3 protein. This sample has 500,000 to 600,000 distinct CDR3 sequences, with about 40% found just once. The J segment lost 9 bases and the V segment lost 5 bases, leaving 13 bases of the junction unmatched. CDR1 is LGHDT, CDR2 YNNKEL, per germline (reference sequence). The CDR3 is 15 residues long. Broader study findings: A few TRBV segments were significantly more frequent in patients than in controls. TRBV5-6, TRBV5-1 and TRBV20-1 were among these segments. Analysis by F measure revealed that same-batch samples clustered strongly together. People with multiple sclerosis had a significantly lower normalized Chao1 diversity than controls did.

The receptor comes from a girl aged 5-17 years with multiple sclerosis. This chain connects TRBV3-1 to TRBJ1-3, with 7 bases lining up with TRBD1. Sequenced: blood. CDR3 residues: CASSYRGSRNGTIYF. The CDR3, as DNA: TGTGCCAGCAGCTACAGGGGAAGTAGGAACGGCACCATATATTTT.